The 13 T cell receptor beta chains reported below all come from one sample, sequenced in a study of CD8 T cells in Susac syndrome. RNA totalling roughly 0.45 to 1 ug underwent reverse transcription with random hexamers. TCRdb recomputed calls from the immunoSEQ multiplex PCR reads with MiXCR, one row per CDR3 protein. The sample gives about 130,000 distinct CDR3 sequences, about 90% of which show up once; about 0.25% is in the top ten. Sequenced sample: CD8+ T cells from PBMCs. These receptors came from a human donor with multiple sclerosis.

The genes are TRBV9 and TRBJ1-2; D gene ambiguous. Trimming removed 5 bases from V and 2 bases from J, with 10 bases in between. The CDR3 loop spans 13 amino acids. Germline V gene sequence: CDR1 SGDLS, CDR2 YYNGEE. CDR3 DNA sequence: TGTGCCAGCAGGGGAGGGAAAAACTATGGCTACACCTTC. Translating it yields CASRGGKNYGYTF. Variable domain in full (rest from reference TRBV9 and TRBJ1-2): DSGVTQTPKHLITATGQRVTLRCSPRSGDLSVYWYQQSLDQGLQFLIQYYNGEERAKGNILERFSAQQFPDLHSELNLSSLELGDSALYFCASRGGKNYGYTFGSGTRLTVV.

The chain links TRBV6-2 or TRBV6-3 to TRBJ2-5; 8 bases match TRBD2. J was trimmed by 2 bases and V by 6 bases; bases with no gene match: 11. Germline V gene data show CDR1 as MNHEY and CDR2 as SVGEGT. The CDR3 covers 16 residues. CDR3 in amino acids: CASRPPELAEQETQYF. CDR3 coding DNA: TGTGCCAGCAGACCACCTGAACTAGCGGAGCAAGAGACCCAGTACTTC.

The J gene is TRBJ2-2, the V gene TRBV19; no reliable D call. CDR1 and CDR2 from the germline V gene are LNHDA and SQIVND (reference sequence). V dropped 8 bases and J dropped 1 base, with 5 bases sitting between them. The CDR3 length is 12 residues. CDR3: CASWVNTGELFF. The CDR3 DNA follows: TGTGCCAGTTGGGTGAACACCGGGGAGCTGTTTTTT.

This chain joins TRBV19 and TRBJ2-2; 7 bases are shared with TRBD1. Germline-derived CDR1 and CDR2 are LNHDA and SQIVND (reference sequence). After removal of 7 bases from V and 5 bases from J, the junction contained 7 bases not matched to a gene. This CDR3 spans 14 amino acids. CDR3 nucleotides: TGTGCCAGTATGGACAGGAGAGGAACCGGGGAGCTGTTTTTT. The encoded protein is CASMDRRGTGELFF.

The chain carries TRBV2 and TRBJ2-1; D is ambiguous. Trimming stripped 3 bases from V and 6 bases from J, with 3 bases between. CDR1 and CDR2 (germline): SNHLY, FYNNEI. The CDR3 is 11 residues long. This CDR3 is CASSDSNEQFF. For the CDR3, the DNA is TGTGCCAGCAGTGACAGCAATGAGCAGTTCTTC. Based on the CDR3 plus reference TRBV2 and TRBJ2-1, the full variable domain is EPEVTQTPSHQVTQMGQEVILRCVPISNHLYFYWYRQILGQKVEFLVSFYNNEISEKSEIFDDQFSVERPDGSNFTLKIRSTKLEDSAMYFCASSDSNEQFFGPGTRLTVL.

This chain links TRBV12-3 or TRBV12-4 with TRBJ1-1, with TRBD1 as a possible D gene (5 bases). The CDR3 has 15 amino acids. V was pared by 3 bases and J by 8 bases, with 19 bases between. The CDR3 reads CASSFPQGVREEAFF. The DNA for the CDR3 is TGTGCCAGCAGTTTCCCCCAGGGAGTACGCGAAGAAGCTTTCTTT.

This clonotype was seen just once. V usage is TRBV19 and J usage is TRBJ1-5; D gene ambiguous. With 3 bases removed from V and 5 bases from J, the gap between germline ends came to 11 bases. The germline V gene encodes CDR1 LNHDA and CDR2 SQIVND (reference sequence). The CDR3 is made up of 14 amino acids. This CDR3 is CASSIQAGYQPQHF. The DNA of the CDR3 is TGTGCCAGTAGTATTCAGGCTGGGTATCAGCCCCAGCATTTT. The full variable domain, rest sourced from reference TRBV19 and TRBJ1-5, is DGGITQSPKYLFRKEGQNVTLSCEQNLNHDAMYWYRQDPGQGLRLIYYSQIVNDFQKGDIAEGYSVSREKKESFPLTVTSAQKNPTAFYLCASSIQAGYQPQHFGDGTRLSIL.

The chain employs TRBV6-2 or TRBV6-3 and TRBJ1-1; D is unclear. V shed 5 bases and J shed 4 bases, with 14 bases lying between them. This CDR3 spans 14 amino acids. Germline V gene lookup returns CDR1 MNHEY and CDR2 SVGEGT. CDR3 loop: CASSPAADGTEAFF. The CDR3 bases are TGTGCCAGCAGTCCAGCGGCTGACGGCACTGAAGCTTTCTTT.

The chain carries TRBV29-1 and TRBJ1-3; a weak D match, TRBD1 (5 bases). V was shortened by 0 bases and J by 8 bases, with 17 bases between the two germline ends. This CDR3 spans 15 amino acids. Germline CDR1 and CDR2: SQVTM and ANQGSEA. In nucleotides, the CDR3 is TGCAGCGTTGAAGAGTGGGGGACTAATAGGTACACCATATATTTT. Its translation is CSVEEWGTNRYTIYF.

In nucleotides, the CDR3 is TGTGCCAGTAGCGATACTAGGCTAGCCGGGGAGCTGTTTTTT. It is translated as CASSDTRLAGELFF. The chain employs TRBV19 and TRBJ2-2, with a tentative D call TRBD2 (5 bases). This CDR3 contains 14 residues. The germline gives CDR1 LNHDA, CDR2 SQIVND (reference sequence). The V and J ends lost 6 bases and 6 bases respectively, with 14 bases between them.

The chain uses TRBV6-1 and TRBJ2-2; unclear D gene. This CDR3 has 11 amino acids. V lost 6 bases and J 8 bases, leaving 7 bases between the germline ends. Per the germline V gene, CDR1 is MNHNS and CDR2 is SASEGT. In DNA, the CDR3 is TGTGCCAGCAGCATCAATGGGGAGCTGTTTTTT. It codes for CASSINGELFF.

The J gene is TRBJ2-5, the V gene TRBV24-1; 8 bases align to TRBD1. The V gene end was trimmed by 9 bases and the J gene end by 2 bases; junction bases not matched to a gene: 4. The CDR3 is made up of 13 amino acids. CDR1 and CDR2 from the germline V gene are KGHDR and SFDVKD. CDR3 DNA sequence: TGTGCCACCTCGGACAGGGAGCAAGAGACCCAGTACTTC. It translates to CATSDREQETQYF.

V and J are TRBV2 and TRBJ2-5; no firm D call. V was pared by 3 bases and J by 4 bases, with 12 bases between. Per the germline V gene, CDR1 is SNHLY and CDR2 is FYNNEI. The CDR3 loop spans 14 amino acids. The CDR3 bases are TGTGCCAGCAGTGATTATGGCCCGACAGAGACCCAGTACTTC. This translates into CASSDYGPTETQYF. The full variable domain, with the rest looked up from reference TRBV2 and TRBJ2-5, is EPEVTQTPSHQVTQMGQEVILRCVPISNHLYFYWYRQILGQKVEFLVSFYNNEISEKSEIFDDQFSVERPDGSNFTLKIRSTKLEDSAMYFCASSDYGPTETQYFGPGTRLLVL.